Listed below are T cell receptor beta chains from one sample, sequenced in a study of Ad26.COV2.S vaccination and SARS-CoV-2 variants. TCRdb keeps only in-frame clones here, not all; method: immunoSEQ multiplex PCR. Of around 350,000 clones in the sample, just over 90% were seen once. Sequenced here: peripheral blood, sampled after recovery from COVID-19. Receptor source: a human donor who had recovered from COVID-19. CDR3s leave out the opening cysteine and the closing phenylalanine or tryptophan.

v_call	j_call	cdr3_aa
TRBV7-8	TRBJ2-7	ASSADRTFSYEQY
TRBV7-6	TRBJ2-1	ASSYRLGGENRYNEQF
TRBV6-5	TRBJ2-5	ASRTDRGGRETQY
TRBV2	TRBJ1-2	ASSERRENYGYT
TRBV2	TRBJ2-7	ASSGEGGGSYEQY
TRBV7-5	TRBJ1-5	ARIQRGTEERDDNQPQH
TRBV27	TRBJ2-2	ASSDRNPGELF
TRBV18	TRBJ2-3	ASSGFDSSDTQY
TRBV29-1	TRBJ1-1	SVEWTSGPYTEAF
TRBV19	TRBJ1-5	ASSIRGFRQPQH
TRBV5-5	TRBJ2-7	ASSLQLGPTGFNSYEQY
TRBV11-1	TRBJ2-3	ASSFGRQESDTQY
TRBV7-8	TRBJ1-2	ASSWDSNYGYT
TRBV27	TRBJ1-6	AAGDYNSPLH
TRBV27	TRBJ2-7	ASTPDGYEQY
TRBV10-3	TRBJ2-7	AISDSHNHEQY
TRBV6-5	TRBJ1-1	ASSYSIQGNTEAF
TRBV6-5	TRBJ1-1	ASSYRGGVNTEAF
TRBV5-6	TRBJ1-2	ASSRSTGSIGYGYT
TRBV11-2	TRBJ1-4	ASSFTEKLF
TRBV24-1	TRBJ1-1	ATSDPPRQPPGTEAF
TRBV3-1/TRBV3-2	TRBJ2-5	ASSQDFLQGRETQY
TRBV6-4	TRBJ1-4	ASSPGLTNDEKLF
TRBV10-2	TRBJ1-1	ASRAGTGSLLNTEAF
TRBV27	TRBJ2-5	ASSSWGETQY
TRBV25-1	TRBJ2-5	ASSRTGRETQY
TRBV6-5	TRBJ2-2	ASSIEGSQTGELF
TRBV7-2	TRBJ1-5	ASSLAKDQH
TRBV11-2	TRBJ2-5	ASSWAGELRETQY
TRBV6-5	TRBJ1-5	ASSYSWTNNQPQH
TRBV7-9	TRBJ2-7	ASSLGVYEQY
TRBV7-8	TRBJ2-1	ASSLTGTYNEQF
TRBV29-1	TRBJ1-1	SVDFRRSEAF
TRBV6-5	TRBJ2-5	ASSWTVQETQY
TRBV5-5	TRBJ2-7	ASSLGDSSYEQY
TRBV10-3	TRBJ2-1	AISGGQGAYNEQF
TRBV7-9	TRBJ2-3	ASSFLAGGRRGMDTQY
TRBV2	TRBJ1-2	ASEQGEGYT
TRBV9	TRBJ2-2	ASSRTGGSNTGELF
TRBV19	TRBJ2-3	ASSAGLNTDTQY
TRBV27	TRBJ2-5	ASSLSPSGKPGTETQY
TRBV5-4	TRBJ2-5	ASSLEVGPETQY
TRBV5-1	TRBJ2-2	ASSLVPGDTGELF
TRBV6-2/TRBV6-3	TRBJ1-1	ASSYPPTGRRNTEAF
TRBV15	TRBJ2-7	ATSRDRWGEEYEQY
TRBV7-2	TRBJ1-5	ASSLGGQNQPQH
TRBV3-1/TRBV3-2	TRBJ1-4	ASSQDRGGVEKLF
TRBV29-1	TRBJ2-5	SVEEVGETQY
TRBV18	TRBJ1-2	ASTPNTERNYGYT
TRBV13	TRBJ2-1	ASSRGTGVVHEQF
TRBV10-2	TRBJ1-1	ASSESPEAF
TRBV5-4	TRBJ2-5	ASSFFETGPGETQY
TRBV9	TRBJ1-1	ASSALGSAANTEAF